The 26 T cell receptor beta chains below were found in one sample sequenced in a study of shared clonotypes between healthy human individuals. Only in-frame clones appear in the TCRdb table, and some are missing; sequencing was by immunoSEQ multiplex PCR. The sample records 2 million to 2.5 million clones, 90% to 95% being singletons. The source material was naive CD4+ T cells from PBMCs. This sample's subset: CD45RA+ positively selected. The origin of the receptors is a man between 18 and 29 years old in good health. Some clones in this sample may be carry-over from other donors' samples.

V is TRBV2 and J is TRBJ1-2, with 10 positions matching TRBD1. CDR1 is SNHLY, CDR2 FYNNEI, per germline. Trimming cost V 9 bases and J 4 bases; bases outside gene matches: 11. The CDR3 totals 15 residues. The CDR3 DNA is TGTGCCAGTAAAGGGGACAGGGGAGTTGCCTATGGCTACACCTTC. Its translation: CASKGDRGVAYGYTF.

This chain joins TRBV27 and TRBJ2-7; TRBD1 is a possible D gene (5 bases). Germline CDR1 and CDR2: MNHEY and SMNVEV (reference sequence). The CDR3 totals 15 residues. With 4 bases removed from V and 4 bases from J, the gap between germline ends came to 17 bases. The CDR3 DNA reads as TGTGCCAGCAGTTCTGCGGACACCCTAAGGTACGAGCAGTACTTC. This sequence encodes CASSSADTLRYEQYF.

This clone showed up just once. The chain is built from TRBV5-4 and TRBJ2-1, with D maybe TRBD1 (6 bases). The CDR3 totals 14 residues. With 0 bases removed from V and 8 bases from J, the gap between germline ends came to 12 bases. Germline CDR1 is SGHNT and CDR2 is YYREEE (reference sequence). This chain's CDR3 is CASSLATGRYEQFF. The CDR3 region has the DNA TGTGCCAGCAGCTTGGCCACAGGGCGGTATGAGCAGTTCTTC.

A single count supports this clone. This chain links TRBV7-6 with TRBJ2-5; maybe TRBD2 (5 bases). Germline V gives CDR1 SGHVS, CDR2 FNYEAQ. The CDR3 is 14 amino acids. The V end lost 2 bases, the J end lost 5 bases, and 12 bases lay between the germline ends. The CDR3 loop is CASSLFWLAETQYF. In DNA, the CDR3 is TGTGCCAGCAGCTTATTTTGGCTAGCCGAGACCCAGTACTTC.

The J gene is TRBJ1-2, the V gene TRBV27; TRBD1 aligns across 7 bases. Germline CDR1 is MNHEY and CDR2 is SMNVEV (reference sequence). The CDR3 totals 16 residues. J gave up 3 bases and V 0 bases, and 7 bases lay outside the gene matches. Here the CDR3 reads CASSLSIQGGYYGYTF. The CDR3 DNA reads TGTGCCAGCAGTTTATCGATCCAGGGGGGATACTATGGCTACACCTTC.

V usage is TRBV7-8 and J usage is TRBJ1-1; D gene ambiguous. V was shortened by 5 bases and J by 4 bases, with 11 bases between the two germline ends. The CDR3 has 13 residues. Germline V CDR1 and CDR2: SGHVS, FQNEAQ. CDR3 in DNA: TGTGCCAGCAGCCCACATTGGGGCACTGAAGCTTTCTTT. This gives the protein CASSPHWGTEAFF. Based on the CDR3 plus reference TRBV7-8 and TRBJ1-1, the full variable domain is GAGVSQSPRYKVAKRGQDVALRCDPISGHVSLFWYQQALGQGPEFLTYFQNEAQLDKSGLPSDRFFAERPEGSVSTLKIQRTQQEDSAVYLCASSPHWGTEAFFGQGTRLTVV.

CDR3 sequence (DNA): TGTGCTGTTATCGGCAGGACAGGGGGGCATCAGCCCCAGCATTTT. Protein product: CAVIGRTGGHQPQHF. V is TRBV28 and J is TRBJ1-5; 10 positions match TRBD1. Germline V gives CDR1 MDHEN, CDR2 SYDVKM. The CDR3 length is 15 residues.

Regarding this clone: The sample has other DNA sequences that encode this CDR3 too. The V and J genes are TRBV7-3 and TRBJ2-3; D perhaps matches TRBD2 (6 bases). The germline gives CDR1 SGHTA, CDR2 FQGTGA. V gave up 5 bases and J gave up 0 bases, with 9 bases separating them. The CDR3 loop spans 14 amino acids. The CDR3, as DNA: TGTGCCAGCAGCCTAAGCGGGAGCACAGATACGCAGTATTTT. The encoded protein is CASSLSGSTDTQYF.

The CDR3 protein is CASSLGGQGKAYEQYF. For the CDR3, the DNA is TGCGCCAGCAGCTTGGGTGGGCAGGGTAAAGCCTACGAGCAGTACTTC. The chain has TRBV5-1 and TRBJ2-7; tentative D call: TRBD1 (5 bases). The CDR3 runs 16 residues. Per the germline V gene, CDR1 is SGHRS and CDR2 is YFSETQ. The germline V and J ends were trimmed by 0 bases and 2 bases, with 15 bases remaining between them.

The J gene is TRBJ2-7, the V gene TRBV6-4; possibly TRBD1 or TRBD2 for D (5 bases each). V was trimmed by 3 bases and J by 4 bases, leaving 16 bases between them. From germline, CDR1 is MRHNA and CDR2 SNTAGT. The CDR3 consists of 15 residues. The CDR3: CASSDSRDPRYEQYF. CDR3 DNA sequence: TGTGCCAGCAGTGATAGCCGGGACCCGCGGTACGAGCAGTACTTC.

The J gene is TRBJ2-4, the V gene TRBV5-4; 11 bases agree with TRBD1. Germline-derived CDR1 and CDR2 are SGHNT and YYREEE (reference sequence). The length of the CDR3 is 17 residues. The J segment lost 6 bases and the V segment lost 0 bases, leaving 8 bases of the junction unmatched. CDR3 sequence: CASSLGLGQGGRNIQYF. Here the CDR3 DNA reads TGTGCCAGCAGCTTGGGGTTGGGACAGGGGGGTAGAAACATTCAGTACTTC.

The chain joins TRBV9 to TRBJ2-3, with D tentatively TRBD1 (6 bases). The CDR3 is 15 residues long. Trimming took 0 bases from V and 4 from J, leaving 12 bases between them. CDR1 and CDR2 from the germline V gene are SGDLS and YYNGEE. The CDR3 DNA reads as TGTGCCAGCAGCGTAGTCGCACAGGGCCCAGATACGCAGTATTTT. This encodes CASSVVAQGPDTQYF. Drawing the rest from reference TRBV9 and TRBJ2-3, the complete variable domain is DSGVTQTPKHLITATGQRVTLRCSPRSGDLSVYWYQQSLDQGLQFLIQYYNGEERAKGNILERFSAQQFPDLHSELNLSSLELGDSALYFCASSVVAQGPDTQYFGPGTRLTVL.

V gene TRBV29-1 combines with J gene TRBJ2-3; 9 bases align to TRBD2. The CDR3 covers 16 residues. With 4 bases clipped from V and 8 bases from J, the junction kept 16 bases outside the gene matches. Germline V CDR1 and CDR2: SQVTM, ANQGSEA. The CDR3: CSVVPLAGFSLGTQYF. CDR3 in DNA: TGCAGCGTTGTGCCTCTAGCGGGATTTAGTCTAGGTACGCAGTATTTT.

The CDR3 coding sequence is TGTGCCAGCAGTTACTCCGGGACAGGGGGCCTAGGGTACTTC. It encodes CASSYSGTGGLGYF. V gene TRBV28 combines with J gene TRBJ2-5; 12 positions agree with TRBD1. This CDR3 region has 14 residues. The germline V gene has CDR1 MDHEN and CDR2 SYDVKM. The ends lost 4 bases at V and 13 bases at J; junction bases unmatched: 10.

The chain employs TRBV7-2 and TRBJ2-7; D is undetermined. Looked up from germline, CDR1 is SGHTA and CDR2 is FQGNSA. The CDR3 runs 13 residues. Trimming stripped 0 bases from V and 5 bases from J, with 8 bases between. CDR3 nucleotide sequence: TGTGCCAGCAGCTTAGCGAGGCTTAACGAGCAGTACTTC. This encodes CASSLARLNEQYF.

The chain employs TRBV7-8 and TRBJ1-1, with a tentative D call TRBD1 (5 bases). Trimming removed 6 bases from V and 6 bases from J, with 14 bases in between. Germline V CDR1 and CDR2: SGHVS, FQNEAQ. The CDR3 is made up of 13 amino acids. For the CDR3, the DNA is TGTGCCAGCAGACCCGACAGTTTCTCTGAAGCTTTCTTT. It translates to CASRPDSFSEAFF.

The gene calls are TRBV4-3 and TRBJ1-1, with D unclear. The CDR3 sequence is 15 residues long. Germline V CDR1 and CDR2: LGHNA, YSLEER. V was cut by 5 bases and J by 0 bases, with 13 bases left in between. The CDR3 DNA reads TGCGCCAGCAGCTCTCGATGGGAGTTGAACACTGAAGCTTTCTTT. It translates to CASSSRWELNTEAFF.

This sequence joins TRBV19 and TRBJ2-7; D tentatively reads TRBD1 or TRBD2 (7 bases each). Germline-derived CDR1 and CDR2 are LNHDA and SQIVND (reference sequence). The CDR3 sequence is 14 residues long. V lost 6 bases and J 2 bases, leaving 14 bases between the germline ends. CDR3 residues: CASSPRGGPYEQYF. CDR3 bases: TGTGCCAGTAGCCCCAGGGGGGGGCCCTACGAGCAGTACTTC.

The V gene is TRBV7-9, the J gene TRBJ1-2, with D uncertain. The V gene's germline CDR1 is SEHNR and CDR2 FQNEAQ (reference sequence). Trimming took off 2 bases at V and 8 bases at J, with 18 bases between the two ends. This CDR3 is 15 amino acids long. The CDR3 loop reads CASSLPWAFPRGYTF. CDR3 nucleotide sequence: TGTGCCAGCAGCTTACCCTGGGCCTTCCCGCGGGGCTACACCTTC.

The V and J genes are TRBV6-4 and TRBJ1-1, with a tentative D call TRBD1 (5 bases). Germline V gives CDR1 MRHNA, CDR2 SNTAGT. The CDR3 length is 14 residues. V lost 8 bases to trimming and J lost 3 bases, with 16 bases between them. This CDR3 reads CASPAEGVDTEAFF. The CDR3 DNA sequence: TGTGCCAGCCCGGCCGAAGGGGTCGACACTGAAGCTTTCTTT.

This rearrangement joins TRBV28 to TRBJ1-5; D is perhaps TRBD1 (5 bases). The V end was cut by 6 bases, the J end by 9 bases, with 12 bases between. This CDR3 has 12 residues. The germline V gene has CDR1 MDHEN and CDR2 SYDVKM. As DNA, the CDR3 is TGTGCCAGCAGCAGGAGAGACAGGCCCCAGCATTTT. Its translation: CASSRRDRPQHF.

V gene TRBV7-9 combines with J gene TRBJ2-2; 9 positions agree with TRBD1. The CDR3 has 17 amino acids. V was pared by 4 bases and J by 5 bases, with 11 bases of the junction left unmatched. Germline lookup yields CDR1 SEHNR and CDR2 FQNEAQ (reference sequence). The CDR3 sequence: CASSSLTGTGTTGELFF. CDR3 in DNA: TGTGCCAGCAGCTCGTTAACCGGGACAGGGACTACCGGGGAGCTGTTTTTT.

The chain carries TRBV7-2 and TRBJ2-1; D unresolved. The CDR3 length is 17 residues. Trimming pared 0 bases from V and 9 bases from J, leaving 21 bases between. Germline CDR1 reads SGHTA; CDR2 reads FQGNSA. The CDR3 nucleotides read TGTGCCAGCAGCTTAGCAGGACGCCTAAGGCCTCCTGCTGAGCAGTTCTTC. Residues: CASSLAGRLRPPAEQFF.

The chain combines TRBV6-1 with TRBJ1-3; 7 bases fit TRBD1. Germline V gives CDR1 MNHNS, CDR2 SASEGT. V was pared by 3 bases and J by 0 bases, with 8 bases of the junction left unmatched. CDR3 length equals 17 residues. The CDR3 reads CASSDRPAGGSGNTIYF. CDR3 in DNA: TGTGCCAGCAGTGACCGGCCGGCAGGGGGCTCTGGAAACACCATATATTTT.

The CDR3 DNA reads as TGTGCCAGCAGCGAAGGGCCGAATCAGCCCCAGCATTTT. Translating it yields CASSEGPNQPQHF. This chain joins TRBV9 and TRBJ1-5; D uncertain. Germline values: CDR1 SGDLS, CDR2 YYNGEE. This CDR3 is built from 13 residues. Trimming pared 3 bases from V and 4 bases from J, leaving 8 bases between.

The V call is TRBV30, the J call TRBJ2-1; the match to TRBD2 covers 11 bases. The ends lost 1 base at V and 13 bases at J; junction bases unmatched: 3. The CDR3 has 12 amino acids. Germline V lookup: CDR1 GTSNPN, CDR2 SVGIG (reference sequence). The CDR3 coding sequence is TGTGCCTGGAGTGAGACTAGCGGGAAACAGTTCTTC. This encodes CAWSETSGKQFF.